This record concerns one T cell receptor beta chain sequence. The CDR3 runs to 18 residues. V lost 0 bases to trimming and J lost 5 bases; unmatched junction nucleotides: 12. CDR1 and CDR2 (germline): MGHRA, YSYEKL. This entry is derived from a study of blood T cell repertoires in COVID-19. Study details: Nucleic acid was either cDNA or gDNA, and it came from T cells, B-cell-depleted T cells, or PBMCs.

Per the study methods: The assay estimated nucleated cells by amplifying reference gene primers. The assay was immunoSEQ multiplex PCR, and TCRdb's table has in-frame clones only and misses some. That table supplies the V and J calls and clone size; D and trimming were determined from the DNA. The sample has 150,000 to 200,000 clones, around 89% seen once. Sequencing used peripheral blood. The rearrangement uses TRBV4-1 and TRBJ2-5; 10 nucleotides match TRBD2. The clonotype comes from a human donor in a cohort sampled during active COVID-19. The CDR3 coding sequence is TGCGCCAGCAGCCAAGATACAGCGGGGGGGTATTTTATGGAGACCCAGTACTTC. Its protein product is CASSQDTAGGYFMETQYF.